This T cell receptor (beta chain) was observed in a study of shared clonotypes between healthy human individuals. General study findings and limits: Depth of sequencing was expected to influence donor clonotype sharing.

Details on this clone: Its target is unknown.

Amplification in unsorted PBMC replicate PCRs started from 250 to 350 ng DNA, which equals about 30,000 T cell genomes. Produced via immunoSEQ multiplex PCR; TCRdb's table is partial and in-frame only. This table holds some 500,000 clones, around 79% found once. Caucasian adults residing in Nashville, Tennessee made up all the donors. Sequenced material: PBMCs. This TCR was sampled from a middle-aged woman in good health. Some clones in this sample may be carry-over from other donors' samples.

The CDR3 here is CASSFFNDEQYF. DNA for the CDR3: TGTGCCAGCAGTTTTTTTAACGACGAGCAGTACTTC. V usage is TRBV28 and J usage is TRBJ2-7; the D is unclear. Germline CDR1 reads MDHEN; CDR2 reads SYDVKM. V was pared by 3 bases and J by 5 bases, with 8 bases between. CDR3 length: 12 residues.